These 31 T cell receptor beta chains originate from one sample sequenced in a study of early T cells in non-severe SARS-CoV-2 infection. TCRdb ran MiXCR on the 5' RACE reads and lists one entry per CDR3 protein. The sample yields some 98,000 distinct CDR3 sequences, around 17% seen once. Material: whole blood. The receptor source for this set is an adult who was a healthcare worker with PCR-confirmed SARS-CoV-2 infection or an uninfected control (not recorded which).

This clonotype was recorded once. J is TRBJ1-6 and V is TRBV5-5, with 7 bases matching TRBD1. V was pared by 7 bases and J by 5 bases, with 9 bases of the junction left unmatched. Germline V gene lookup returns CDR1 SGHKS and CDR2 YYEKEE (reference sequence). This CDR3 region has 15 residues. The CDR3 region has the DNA TGTGCCAGCGGAATACAGGGGAGGGATAATTCACCCCTCCACTTT. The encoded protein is CASGIQGRDNSPLHF.

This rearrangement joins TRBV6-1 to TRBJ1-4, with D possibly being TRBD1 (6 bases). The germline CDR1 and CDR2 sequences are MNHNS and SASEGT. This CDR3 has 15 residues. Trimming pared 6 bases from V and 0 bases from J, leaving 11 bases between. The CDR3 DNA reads TGTGCCAGCAGAGGTACAGGGTCAACTAATGAAAAACTGTTTTTT. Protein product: CASRGTGSTNEKLFF.

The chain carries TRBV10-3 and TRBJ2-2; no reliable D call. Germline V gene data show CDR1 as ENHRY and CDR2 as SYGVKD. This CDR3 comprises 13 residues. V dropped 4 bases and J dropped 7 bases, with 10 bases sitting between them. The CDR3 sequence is CAISGEESGELFF. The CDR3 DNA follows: TGTGCCATCAGTGGGGAAGAGAGCGGGGAGCTGTTTTTT.

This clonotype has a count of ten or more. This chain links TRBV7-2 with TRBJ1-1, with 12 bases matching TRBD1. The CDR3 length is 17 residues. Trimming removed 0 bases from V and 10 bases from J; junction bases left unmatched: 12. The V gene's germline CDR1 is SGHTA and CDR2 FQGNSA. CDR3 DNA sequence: TGTGCCAGCAGCTTAGCTATGGGACAGGGGGCGGGCGTGGTAGCTTTCTTT. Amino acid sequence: CASSLAMGQGAGVVAFF.

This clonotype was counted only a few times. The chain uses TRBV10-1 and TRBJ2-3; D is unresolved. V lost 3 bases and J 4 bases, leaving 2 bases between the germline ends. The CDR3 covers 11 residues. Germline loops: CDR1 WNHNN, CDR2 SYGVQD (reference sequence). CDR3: CASSESDTQYF. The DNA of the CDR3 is TGCGCCAGCAGTGAATCAGATACGCAGTATTTT.

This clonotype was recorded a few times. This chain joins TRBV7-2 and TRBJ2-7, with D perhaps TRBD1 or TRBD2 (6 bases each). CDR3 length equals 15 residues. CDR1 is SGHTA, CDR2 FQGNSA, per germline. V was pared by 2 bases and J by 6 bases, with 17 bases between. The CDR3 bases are TGTGCCAGCAGCTTAAGCGGATGGGGGGCTCCCGAGCAGTACTTC. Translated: CASSLSGWGAPEQYF.

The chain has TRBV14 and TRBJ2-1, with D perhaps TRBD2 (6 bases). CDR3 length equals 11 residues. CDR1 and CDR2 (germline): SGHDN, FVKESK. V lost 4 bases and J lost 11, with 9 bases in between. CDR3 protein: CASSLGTQQFF. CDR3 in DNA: TGTGCCAGCAGCCTCGGGACTCAGCAGTTCTTC.

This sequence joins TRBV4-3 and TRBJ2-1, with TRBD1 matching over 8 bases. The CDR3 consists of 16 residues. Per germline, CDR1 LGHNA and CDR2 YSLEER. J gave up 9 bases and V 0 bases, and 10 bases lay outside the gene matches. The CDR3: CASSQDLGQGASEQFF. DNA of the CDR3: TGCGCCAGCAGCCAAGATCTCGGACAGGGAGCTAGTGAGCAGTTCTTC.

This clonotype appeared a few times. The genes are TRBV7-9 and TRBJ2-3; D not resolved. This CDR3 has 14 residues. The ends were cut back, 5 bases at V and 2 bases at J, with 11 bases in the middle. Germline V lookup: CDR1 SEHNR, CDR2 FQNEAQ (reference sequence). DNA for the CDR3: TGTGCCAGCAGCCCTGCTAGAAACACAGATACGCAGTATTTT. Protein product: CASSPARNTDTQYF.

The CDR3 sequence is CASSSTPSTDRNTEAFF. CDR3 DNA sequence: TGTGCCAGCAGTTCCACTCCTTCGACAGACCGGAACACTGAAGCTTTCTTT. This rearrangement joins TRBV12-3 or TRBV12-4 to TRBJ1-1, with D maybe TRBD1 (5 bases). The CDR3 runs to 17 residues. V lost 4 bases to trimming and J lost 1 base, with 19 bases between them.

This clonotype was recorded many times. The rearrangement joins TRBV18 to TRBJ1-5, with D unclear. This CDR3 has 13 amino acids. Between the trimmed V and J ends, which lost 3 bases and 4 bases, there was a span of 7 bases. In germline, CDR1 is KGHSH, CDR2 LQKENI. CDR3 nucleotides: TGTGCCAGCTCACCTCTCCGGAATCAGCCCCAGCATTTT. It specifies CASSPLRNQPQHF.

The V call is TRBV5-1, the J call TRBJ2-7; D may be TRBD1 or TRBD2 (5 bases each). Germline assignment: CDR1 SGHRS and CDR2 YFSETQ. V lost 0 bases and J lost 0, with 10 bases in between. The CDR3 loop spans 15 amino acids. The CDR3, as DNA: TGCGCCAGCAGCTTGGGAGAGGGGAGCTCCTACGAGCAGTACTTC. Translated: CASSLGEGSSYEQYF.

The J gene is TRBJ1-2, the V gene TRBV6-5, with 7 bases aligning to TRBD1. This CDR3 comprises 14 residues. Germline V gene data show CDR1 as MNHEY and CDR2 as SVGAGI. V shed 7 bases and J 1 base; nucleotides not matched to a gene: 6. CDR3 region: CASNDQGVNYGYTF. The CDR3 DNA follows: TGTGCCAGCAATGATCAGGGGGTTAACTATGGCTACACCTTC.

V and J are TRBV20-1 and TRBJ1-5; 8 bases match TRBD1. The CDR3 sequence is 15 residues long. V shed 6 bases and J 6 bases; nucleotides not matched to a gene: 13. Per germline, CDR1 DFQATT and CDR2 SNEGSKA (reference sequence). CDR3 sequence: CSASTGGILGQPQHF. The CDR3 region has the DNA TGCAGTGCCTCAACAGGGGGTATTCTAGGTCAGCCCCAGCATTTT.

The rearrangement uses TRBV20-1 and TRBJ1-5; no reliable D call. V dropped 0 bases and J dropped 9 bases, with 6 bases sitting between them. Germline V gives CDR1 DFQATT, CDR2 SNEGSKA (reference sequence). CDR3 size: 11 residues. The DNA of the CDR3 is TGCAGTGCTAGAGAGGGCCTGCCCCAGCATTTT. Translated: CSAREGLPQHF.

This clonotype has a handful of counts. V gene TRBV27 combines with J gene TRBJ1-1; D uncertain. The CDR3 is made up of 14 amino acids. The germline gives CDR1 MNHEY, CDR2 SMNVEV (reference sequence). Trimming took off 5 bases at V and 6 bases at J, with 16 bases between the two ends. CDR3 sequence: CASSQSGDGPEAFF. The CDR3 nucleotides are TGTGCCAGCAGTCAGTCAGGAGACGGCCCTGAAGCTTTCTTT.

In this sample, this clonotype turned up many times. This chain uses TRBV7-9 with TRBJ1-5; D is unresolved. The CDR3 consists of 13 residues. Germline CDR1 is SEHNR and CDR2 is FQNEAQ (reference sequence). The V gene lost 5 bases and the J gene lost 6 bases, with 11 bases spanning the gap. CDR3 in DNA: TGTGCCAGCAGCCGGAGTGACGGTCAGCCCCAGCATTTT. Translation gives CASSRSDGQPQHF.

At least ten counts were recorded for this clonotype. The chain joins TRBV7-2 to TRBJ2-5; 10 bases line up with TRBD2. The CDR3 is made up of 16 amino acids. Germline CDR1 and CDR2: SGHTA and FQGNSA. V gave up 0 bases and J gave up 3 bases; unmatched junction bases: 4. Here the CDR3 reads CASSLALAGEKETQYF. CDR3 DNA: TGTGCCAGCAGCTTAGCCCTAGCGGGGGAGAAAGAGACCCAGTACTTC.

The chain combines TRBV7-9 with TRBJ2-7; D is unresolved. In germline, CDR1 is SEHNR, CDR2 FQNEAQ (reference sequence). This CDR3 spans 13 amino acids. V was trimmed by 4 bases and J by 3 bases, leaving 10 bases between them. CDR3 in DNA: TGTGCCAGCAGCTCCTGGGTCAACTACGAGCAGTACTTC. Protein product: CASSSWVNYEQYF. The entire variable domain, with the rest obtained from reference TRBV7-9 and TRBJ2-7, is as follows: DTGVSQNPRHKITKRGQNVTFRCDPISEHNRLYWYRQTLGQGPEFLTYFQNEAQLEKSRLLSDRFSAERPKGSFSTLEIQRTEQGDSAMYLCASSSWVNYEQYFGPGTRLTVT.

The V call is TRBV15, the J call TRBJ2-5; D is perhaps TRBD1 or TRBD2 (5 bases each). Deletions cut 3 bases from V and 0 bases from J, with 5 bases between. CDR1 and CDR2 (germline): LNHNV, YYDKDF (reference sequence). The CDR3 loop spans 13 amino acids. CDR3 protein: CATSRGDQETQYF. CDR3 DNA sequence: TGTGCCACCAGCAGGGGGGACCAAGAGACCCAGTACTTC.

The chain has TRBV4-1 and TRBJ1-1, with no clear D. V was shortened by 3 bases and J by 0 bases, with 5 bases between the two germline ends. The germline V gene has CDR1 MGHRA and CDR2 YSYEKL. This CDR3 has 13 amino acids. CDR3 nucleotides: TGCGCCAGCAGCCACCCCCTGAACACTGAAGCTTTCTTT. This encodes CASSHPLNTEAFF.

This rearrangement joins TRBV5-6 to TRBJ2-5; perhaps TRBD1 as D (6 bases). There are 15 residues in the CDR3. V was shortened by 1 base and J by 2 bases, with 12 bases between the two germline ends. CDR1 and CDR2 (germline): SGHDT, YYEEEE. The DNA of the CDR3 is TGTGCCAGCAGCTTGAAGGCAGGGGCACAAGAGACCCAGTACTTC. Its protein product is CASSLKAGAQETQYF.

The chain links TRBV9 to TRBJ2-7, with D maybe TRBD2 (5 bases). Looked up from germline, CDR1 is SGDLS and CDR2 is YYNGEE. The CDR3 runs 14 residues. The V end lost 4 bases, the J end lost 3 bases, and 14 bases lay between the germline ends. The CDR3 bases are TGTGCCAGCAGCTCTTCGACTACCCACTACGAGCAGTACTTC. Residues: CASSSSTTHYEQYF.

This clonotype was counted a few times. The CDR3 DNA is TGCGCCAGCAGCCAAGATCTTTTGGGGAATCAGCCCCAGCATTTT. Translation gives CASSQDLLGNQPQHF. The rearrangement links TRBV4-3 to TRBJ1-5; D unresolved. Germline CDR1 reads LGHNA; CDR2 reads YSLEER. Trimming removed 0 bases from V and 4 bases from J, with 10 bases in between. The CDR3 contains 15 residues.

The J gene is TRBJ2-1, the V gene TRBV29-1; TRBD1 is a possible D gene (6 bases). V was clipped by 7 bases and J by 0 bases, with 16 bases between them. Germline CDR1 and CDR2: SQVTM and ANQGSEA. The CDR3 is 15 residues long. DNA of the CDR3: TGCAGCGCCGACCCCAGGGGAAGCTCCTACAATGAGCAGTTCTTC. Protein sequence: CSADPRGSSYNEQFF.

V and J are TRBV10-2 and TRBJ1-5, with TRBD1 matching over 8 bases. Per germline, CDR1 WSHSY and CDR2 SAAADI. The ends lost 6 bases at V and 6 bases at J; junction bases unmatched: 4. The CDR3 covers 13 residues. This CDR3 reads CASRAGGSQPQHF. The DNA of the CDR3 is TGCGCCAGCAGAGCAGGGGGCAGTCAGCCCCAGCATTTT.

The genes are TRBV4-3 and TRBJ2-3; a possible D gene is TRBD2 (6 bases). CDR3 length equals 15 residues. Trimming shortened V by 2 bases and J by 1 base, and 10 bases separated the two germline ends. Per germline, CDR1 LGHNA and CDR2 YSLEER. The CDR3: CASSQRDFGTDTQYF. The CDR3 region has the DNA TGCGCCAGCAGCCAACGGGACTTTGGCACAGATACGCAGTATTTT.

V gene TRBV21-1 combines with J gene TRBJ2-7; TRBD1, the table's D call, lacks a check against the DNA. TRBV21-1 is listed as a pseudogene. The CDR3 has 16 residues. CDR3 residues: CASSKAPGQDSYEQYF. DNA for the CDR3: TGTGCCAGCAGCAAAGCGCCAGGGCAGGACTCCTACGAGCAGTACTTC.

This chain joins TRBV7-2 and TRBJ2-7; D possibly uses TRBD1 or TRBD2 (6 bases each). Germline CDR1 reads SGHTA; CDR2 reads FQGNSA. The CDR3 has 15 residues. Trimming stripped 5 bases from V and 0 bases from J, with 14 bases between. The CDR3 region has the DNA TGTGCCAGCAGCGTCGAAGGGGGGATCTCCTACGAGCAGTACTTC. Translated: CASSVEGGISYEQYF.

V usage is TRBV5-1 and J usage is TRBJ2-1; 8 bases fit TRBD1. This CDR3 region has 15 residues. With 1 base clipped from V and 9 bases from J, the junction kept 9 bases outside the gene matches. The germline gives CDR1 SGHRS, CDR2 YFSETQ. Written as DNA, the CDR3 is TGCGCCAGCAGCTTGACGGTATCAGGGGGCGGTGAGCAGTTCTTC. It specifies CASSLTVSGGGEQFF.

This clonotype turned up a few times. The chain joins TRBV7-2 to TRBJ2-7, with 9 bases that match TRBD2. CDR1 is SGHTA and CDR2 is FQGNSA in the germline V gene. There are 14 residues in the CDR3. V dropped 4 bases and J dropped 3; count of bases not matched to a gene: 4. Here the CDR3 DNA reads TGTGCCAGCAGCTCGACTAGCGGTAACTACGAGCAGTACTTC. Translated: CASSSTSGNYEQYF.